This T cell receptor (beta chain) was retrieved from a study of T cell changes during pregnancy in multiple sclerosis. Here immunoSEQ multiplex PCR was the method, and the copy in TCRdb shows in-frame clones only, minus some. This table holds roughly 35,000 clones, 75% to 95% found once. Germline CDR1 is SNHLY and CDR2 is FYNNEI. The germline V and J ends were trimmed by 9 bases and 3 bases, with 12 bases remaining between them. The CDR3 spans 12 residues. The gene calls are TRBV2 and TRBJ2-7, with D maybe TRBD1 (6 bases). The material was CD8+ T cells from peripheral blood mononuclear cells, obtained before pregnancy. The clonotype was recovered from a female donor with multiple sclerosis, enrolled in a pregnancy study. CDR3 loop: CASNLDSYEQYF. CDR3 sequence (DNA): TGTGCCAGTAATTTGGACAGCTACGAGCAGTACTTC.